Sequencing of this T cell receptor beta chain was carried out in a study of blood T cell repertoires in COVID-19. Background on the study: Acute-phase and convalescent COVID-19 samples originated in the United States, Italy and Spain. The cDNA or gDNA used as material had been derived from T cells, B-cell-depleted T cells, or PBMCs.

The germline CDR1 and CDR2 sequences are LNHDA and SQIVND (reference sequence). V was trimmed by 7 bases and J by 12 bases, leaving 13 bases between them. The CDR3 spans 11 residues. In the original analysis: Cell counts per sample came from amplifying reference gene primers. Clones were sequenced by immunoSEQ multiplex PCR, and TCRdb holds only the in-frame ones, with some missing. V and J calls and clone size come straight from that table; D and trimming were deduced from the DNA. The table lists hundreds of thousands of clones, 80% to 85% of them singletons, with around 27% in the top ten. Sequenced sample: peripheral blood. The receptor's source is a middle-aged man with acute or convalescent COVID-19. The chain is built from TRBV19 and TRBJ1-3; no clear D gene. In DNA form, the CDR3 reads TGTGCCAGTACACAACCGAGGCGCATATATTTT. It is translated as CASTQPRRIYF. The variable domain in full, completed from reference TRBV19 and TRBJ1-3, reads DGGITQSPKYLFRKEGQNVTLSCEQNLNHDAMYWYRQDPGQGLRLIYYSQIVNDFQKGDIAEGYSVSREKKESFPLTVTSAQKNPTAFYLCASTQPRRIYFGEGSWLTVV.